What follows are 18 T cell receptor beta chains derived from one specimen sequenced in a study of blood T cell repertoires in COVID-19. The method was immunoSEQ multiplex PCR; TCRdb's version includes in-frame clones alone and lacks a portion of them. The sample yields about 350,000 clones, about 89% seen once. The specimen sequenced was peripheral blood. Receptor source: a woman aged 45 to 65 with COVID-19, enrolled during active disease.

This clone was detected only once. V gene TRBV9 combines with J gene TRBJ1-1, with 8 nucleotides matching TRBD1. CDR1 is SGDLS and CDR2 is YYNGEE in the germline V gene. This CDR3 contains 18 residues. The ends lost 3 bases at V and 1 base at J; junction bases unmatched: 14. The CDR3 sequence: CASSARPTGGVGNTEAFF. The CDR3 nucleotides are TGTGCCAGCAGCGCGAGACCTACAGGGGGAGTCGGGAACACTGAAGCTTTCTTT.

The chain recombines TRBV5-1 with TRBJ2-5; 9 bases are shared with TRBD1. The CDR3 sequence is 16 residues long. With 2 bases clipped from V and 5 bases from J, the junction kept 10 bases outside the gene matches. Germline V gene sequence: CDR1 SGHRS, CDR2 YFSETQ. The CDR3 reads CASSFPRDRVTETQYF. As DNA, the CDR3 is TGCGCCAGCAGCTTCCCCCGGGACAGGGTTACGGAGACCCAGTACTTC. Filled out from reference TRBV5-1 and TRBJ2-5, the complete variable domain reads KAGVTQTPRYLIKTRGQQVTLSCSPISGHRSVSWYQQTPGQGLQFLFEYFSETQRNKGNFPGRFSGRQFSNSRSEMNVSTLELGDSALYLCASSFPRDRVTETQYFGPGTRLLVL.

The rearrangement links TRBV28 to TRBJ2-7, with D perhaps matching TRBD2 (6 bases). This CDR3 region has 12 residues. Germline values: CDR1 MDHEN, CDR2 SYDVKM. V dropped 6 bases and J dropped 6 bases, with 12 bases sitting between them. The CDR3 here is CASRKPGVEQYF. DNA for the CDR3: TGTGCCAGCAGGAAGCCGGGGGTCGAGCAGTACTTC.

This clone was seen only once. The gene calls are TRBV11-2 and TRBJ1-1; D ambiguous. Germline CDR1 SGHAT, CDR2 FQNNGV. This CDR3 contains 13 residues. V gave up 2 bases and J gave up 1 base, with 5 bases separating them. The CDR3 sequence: CASSLKRNTEAFF. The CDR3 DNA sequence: TGTGCCAGCAGCTTAAAGCGGAACACTGAAGCTTTCTTT.

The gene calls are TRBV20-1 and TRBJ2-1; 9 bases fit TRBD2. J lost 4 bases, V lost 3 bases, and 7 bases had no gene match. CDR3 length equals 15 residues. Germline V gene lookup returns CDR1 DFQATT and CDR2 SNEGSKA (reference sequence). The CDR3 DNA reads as TGCAGTGCTAGTCGCGGGGGGGCGGGATACAATGAGCAGTTCTTC. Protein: CSASRGGAGYNEQFF.

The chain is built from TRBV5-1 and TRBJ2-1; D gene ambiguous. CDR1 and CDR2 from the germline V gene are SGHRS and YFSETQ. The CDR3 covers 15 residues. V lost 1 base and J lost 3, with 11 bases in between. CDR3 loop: CASSLPRGNYNEQFF. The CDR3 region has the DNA TGCGCCAGCAGCTTGCCCCGAGGAAACTACAATGAGCAGTTCTTC. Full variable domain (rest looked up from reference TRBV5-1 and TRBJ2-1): KAGVTQTPRYLIKTRGQQVTLSCSPISGHRSVSWYQQTPGQGLQFLFEYFSETQRNKGNFPGRFSGRQFSNSRSEMNVSTLELGDSALYLCASSLPRGNYNEQFFGPGTRLTVL.

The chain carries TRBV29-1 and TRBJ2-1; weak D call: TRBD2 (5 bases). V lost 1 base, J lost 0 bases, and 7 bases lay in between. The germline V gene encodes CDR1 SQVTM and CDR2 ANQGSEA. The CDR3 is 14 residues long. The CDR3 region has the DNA TGCAGCGTTGAAGCGGAGGTCTCCTACAATGAGCAGTTCTTC. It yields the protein CSVEAEVSYNEQFF.

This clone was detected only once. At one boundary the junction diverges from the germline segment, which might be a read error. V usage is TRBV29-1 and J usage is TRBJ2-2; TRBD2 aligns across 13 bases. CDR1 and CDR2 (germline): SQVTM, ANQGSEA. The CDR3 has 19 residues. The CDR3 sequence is CSVGGGLAGVPPKTGELFF. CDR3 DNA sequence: TGCAGCGTTGGGGGCGGACTAGCGGGAGTCCCTCCGAAGACCGGGGAGCTGTTTTTT.

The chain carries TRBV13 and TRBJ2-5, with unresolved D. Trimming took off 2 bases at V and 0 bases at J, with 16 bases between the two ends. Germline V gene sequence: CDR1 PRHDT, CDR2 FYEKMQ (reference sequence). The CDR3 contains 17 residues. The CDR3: CASSLRFIGENQETQYF. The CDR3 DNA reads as TGTGCCAGCAGCTTACGATTTATCGGAGAAAACCAAGAGACCCAGTACTTC. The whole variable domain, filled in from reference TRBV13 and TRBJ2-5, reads AAGVIQSPRHLIKEKRETATLKCYPIPRHDTVYWYQQGPGQDPQFLISFYEKMQSDKGSIPDRFSAQQFSDYHSELNMSSLELGDSALYFCASSLRFIGENQETQYFGPGTRLLVL.

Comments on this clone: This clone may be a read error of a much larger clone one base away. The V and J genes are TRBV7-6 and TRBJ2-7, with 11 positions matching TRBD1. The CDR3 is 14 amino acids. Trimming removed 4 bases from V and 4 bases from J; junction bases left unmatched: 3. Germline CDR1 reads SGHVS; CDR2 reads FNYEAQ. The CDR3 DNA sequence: TGTGCCAGCAGCTCCGGGACAGGGGGATACGAGCAGTACTTC. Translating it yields CASSSGTGGYEQYF. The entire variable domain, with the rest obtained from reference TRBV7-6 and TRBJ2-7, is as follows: GAGVSQSPRYKVTKRGQDVALRCDPISGHVSLYWYRQALGQGPEFLTYFNYEAQQDKSGLPNDRFSAERPEGSISTLTIQRTEQRDSAMYRCASSSGTGGYEQYFGPGTRLTVT.

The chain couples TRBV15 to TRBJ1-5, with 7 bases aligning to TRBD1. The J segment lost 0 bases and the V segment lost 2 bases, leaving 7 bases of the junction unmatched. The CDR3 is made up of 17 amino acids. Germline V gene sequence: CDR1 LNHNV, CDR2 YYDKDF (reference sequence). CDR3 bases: TGTGCCACCAGCAGATCAGGGGGACAGTATAGCAATCAGCCCCAGCATTTT. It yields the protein CATSRSGGQYSNQPQHF.

In nucleotides, the CDR3 is TGTGCCAGCAGGGACAGCTATAATTCACCCCTCCACTTT. Protein: CASRDSYNSPLHF. The rearrangement uses TRBV5-4 and TRBJ1-6; TRBD1 might be the D (6 bases). The CDR3 loop spans 13 amino acids. V lost 5 bases, J lost 3 bases, and 6 bases lay in between. Germline CDR1 is SGHNT and CDR2 is YYREEE (reference sequence).

The CDR3 spells CASSEAGGNTEAFF. The CDR3 DNA reads TGTGCCAGCAGTGAAGCCGGGGGGAACACTGAAGCTTTCTTT. The chain recombines TRBV6-1 with TRBJ1-1, with a possible D match to TRBD1 (5 bases). Germline CDR1 MNHNS, CDR2 SASEGT. The CDR3 has 14 residues. V lost 0 bases and J lost 1, with 6 bases in between.

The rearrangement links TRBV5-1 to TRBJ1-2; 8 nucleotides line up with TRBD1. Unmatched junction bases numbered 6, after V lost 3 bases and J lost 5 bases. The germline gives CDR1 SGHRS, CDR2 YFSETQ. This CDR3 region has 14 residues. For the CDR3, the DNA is TGCGCCAGCAGCTCGACAACAGGGGGTTATGGCTACACCTTC. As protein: CASSSTTGGYGYTF.

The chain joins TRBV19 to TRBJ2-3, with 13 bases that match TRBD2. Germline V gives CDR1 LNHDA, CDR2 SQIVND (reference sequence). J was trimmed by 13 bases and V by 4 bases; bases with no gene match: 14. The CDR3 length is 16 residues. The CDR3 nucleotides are TGTGCCAGTAGTACCTCACTAGCGGGAGGGAGTGTAGGGGAGTATTTT. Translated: CASSTSLAGGSVGEYF.

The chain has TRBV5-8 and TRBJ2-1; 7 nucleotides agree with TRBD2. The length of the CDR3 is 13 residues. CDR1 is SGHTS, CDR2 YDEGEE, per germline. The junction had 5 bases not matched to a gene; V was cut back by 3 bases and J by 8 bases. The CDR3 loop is CASSSWGRDEQFF. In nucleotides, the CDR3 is TGTGCCAGCAGCTCCTGGGGGAGGGATGAGCAGTTCTTC. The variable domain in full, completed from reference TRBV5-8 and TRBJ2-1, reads EAGVTQSPTHLIKTRGQQATLRCSPISGHTSVYWYQQALGLGLQFLLWYDEGEERNRGNFPPRFSGRQFPNYSSELNVNALELEDSALYLCASSSWGRDEQFFGPGTRLTVL.

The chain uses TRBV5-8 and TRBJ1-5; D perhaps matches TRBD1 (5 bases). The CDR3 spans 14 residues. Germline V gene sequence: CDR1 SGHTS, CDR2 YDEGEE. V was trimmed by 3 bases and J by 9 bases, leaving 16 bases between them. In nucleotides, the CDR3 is TGTGCCAGCAGCTCACCGGACGGAAGGGGGCCCCAGCATTTT. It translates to CASSSPDGRGPQHF.

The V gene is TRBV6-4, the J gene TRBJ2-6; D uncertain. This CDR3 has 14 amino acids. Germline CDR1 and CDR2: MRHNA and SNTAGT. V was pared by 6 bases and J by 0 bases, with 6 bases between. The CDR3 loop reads CASSADSGANVLTF. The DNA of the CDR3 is TGTGCCAGCAGCGCGGACTCTGGGGCCAACGTCCTGACTTTC.